This T cell receptor beta chain stems from a study of tumor-infiltrating lymphocytes in primary liver carcinoma. At the level of the study: All patients, whether men or women, fell within 30 to 69 years of age. Sequencing of the samples generated roughly 3.5 to 8 million productive TCRbeta reads, with similar yields across tissue types. General study points: Lesser overlap characterized tumor-adjacent and tumor-blood pairs relative to tumor region pairs.

About this clonotype itself: What it binds is unknown. Since a much larger clone is just one base distant, this may be a read error.

The investigators made TCR beta cDNA from about 510 ng total RNA, using a constant-region primer. ARM-PCR, slightly modified, supplied the TCR beta libraries through three nested multiplex PCR rounds. TCRdb redid the calling of the multiplex PCR reads with MiXCR, one entry per CDR3 protein. The sample includes 150,000 to 200,000 distinct CDR3 sequences, around 60% of them seen just once. Germline DNA was extracted too, while blood RNA derived from unsorted whole blood. Sequencing was done on a sample of peripheral blood. The TCR comes from a woman in her fifties or sixties with primary liver carcinoma and hepatitis B virus infection.

The CDR3 sequence is CARNQQGRVRSAEQFF. In DNA form, the CDR3 reads TGTGCCCGCAACCAACAGGGGAGGGTCCGCAGCGCTGAGCAGTTCTTC. This chain uses TRBV12-3 or TRBV12-4 with TRBJ2-1; possibly TRBD1 or TRBD2 for D (7 bases each). Trimming removed 11 bases from V and 9 bases from J, with 29 bases in between. There are 16 residues in the CDR3.